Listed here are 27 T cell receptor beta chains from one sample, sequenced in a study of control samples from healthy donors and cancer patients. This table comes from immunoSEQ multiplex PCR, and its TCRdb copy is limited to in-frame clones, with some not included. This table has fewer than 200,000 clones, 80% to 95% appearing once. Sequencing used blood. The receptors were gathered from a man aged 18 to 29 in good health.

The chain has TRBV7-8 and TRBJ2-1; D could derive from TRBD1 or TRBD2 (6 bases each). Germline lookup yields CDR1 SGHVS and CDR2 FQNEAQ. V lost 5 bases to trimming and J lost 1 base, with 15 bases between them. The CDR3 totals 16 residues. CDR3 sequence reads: CASSGGTSWSYNEQFF. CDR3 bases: TGTGCCAGCAGCGGAGGGACATCTTGGTCCTACAATGAGCAGTTCTTC.

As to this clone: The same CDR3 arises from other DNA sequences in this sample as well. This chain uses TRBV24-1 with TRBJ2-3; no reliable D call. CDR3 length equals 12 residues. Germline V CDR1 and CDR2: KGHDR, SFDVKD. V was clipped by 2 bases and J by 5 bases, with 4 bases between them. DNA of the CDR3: TGTGCCACCAGTGATTGGGGAGATACGCAGTATTTT. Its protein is CATSDWGDTQYF.

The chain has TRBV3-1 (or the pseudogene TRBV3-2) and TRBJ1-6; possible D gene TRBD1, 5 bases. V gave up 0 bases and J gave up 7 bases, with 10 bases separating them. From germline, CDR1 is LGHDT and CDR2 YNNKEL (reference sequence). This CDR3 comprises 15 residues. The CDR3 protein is CASSQEGQPNSPLHF. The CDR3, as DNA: TGTGCCAGCAGCCAAGAGGGGCAGCCGAATTCACCCCTCCACTTT.

CDR3 loop: CASAPWTGTYNEQFF. The DNA for the CDR3 is TGTGCTAGTGCCCCTTGGACAGGGACCTACAATGAGCAGTTCTTC. V usage is TRBV12-5 and J usage is TRBJ2-1; 8 nucleotides agree with TRBD1. Trimming took 7 bases from V and 2 from J; bases not matched to a gene: 7. The CDR3 extends over 15 amino acids. CDR1 LGHNT and CDR2 FRNRAP come from the germline V gene.

CDR3 nucleotide sequence: TGTGCCAGCAAGAACGAAAGGACCCCCAATTCACCCCTCCACTTT. Protein product: CASKNERTPNSPLHF. The chain links TRBV27 to TRBJ1-6, with D unclear. There are 15 residues in the CDR3. Trimming stripped 7 bases from V and 7 bases from J, with 17 bases between. From germline, CDR1 is MNHEY and CDR2 SMNVEV (reference sequence).

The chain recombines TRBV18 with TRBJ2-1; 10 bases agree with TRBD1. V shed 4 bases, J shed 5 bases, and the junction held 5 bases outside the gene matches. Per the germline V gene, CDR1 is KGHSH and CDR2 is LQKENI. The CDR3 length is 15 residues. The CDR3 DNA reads TGTGCCAGCTCACTACGACAGGGGGCGGACAATGAGCAGTTCTTC. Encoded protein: CASSLRQGADNEQFF.

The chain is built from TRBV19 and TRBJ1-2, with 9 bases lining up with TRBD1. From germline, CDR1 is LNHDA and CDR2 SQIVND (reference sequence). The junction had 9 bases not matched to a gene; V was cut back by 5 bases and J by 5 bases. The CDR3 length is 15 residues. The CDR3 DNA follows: TGTGCCAGTAGTCTACAGGGGGCGGATGCATATGGCTACACCTTC. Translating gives CASSLQGADAYGYTF.

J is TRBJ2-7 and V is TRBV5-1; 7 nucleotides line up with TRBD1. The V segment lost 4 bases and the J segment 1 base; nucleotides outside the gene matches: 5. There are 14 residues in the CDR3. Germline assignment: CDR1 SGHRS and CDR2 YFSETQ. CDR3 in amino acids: CASSHRDSSYEQYF. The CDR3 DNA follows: TGCGCCAGCAGCCACCGGGACAGTTCCTACGAGCAGTACTTC.

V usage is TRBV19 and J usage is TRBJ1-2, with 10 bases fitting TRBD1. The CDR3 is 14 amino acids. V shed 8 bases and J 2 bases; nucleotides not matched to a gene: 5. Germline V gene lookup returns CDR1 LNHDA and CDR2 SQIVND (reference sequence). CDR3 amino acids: CASQRGQGNYGYTF. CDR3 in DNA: TGTGCCAGTCAAAGGGGACAGGGGAACTATGGCTACACCTTC. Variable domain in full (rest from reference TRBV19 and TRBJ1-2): DGGITQSPKYLFRKEGQNVTLSCEQNLNHDAMYWYRQDPGQGLRLIYYSQIVNDFQKGDIAEGYSVSREKKESFPLTVTSAQKNPTAFYLCASQRGQGNYGYTFGSGTRLTVV.

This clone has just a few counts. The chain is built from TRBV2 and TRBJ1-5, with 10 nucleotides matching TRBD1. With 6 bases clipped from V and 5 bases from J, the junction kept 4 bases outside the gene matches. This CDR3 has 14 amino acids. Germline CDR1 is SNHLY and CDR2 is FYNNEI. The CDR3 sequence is CASSRGTGDQPQHF. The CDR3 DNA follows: TGTGCCAGCAGCCGGGGGACAGGGGATCAGCCCCAGCATTTT. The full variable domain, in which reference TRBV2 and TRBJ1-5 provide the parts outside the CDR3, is EPEVTQTPSHQVTQMGQEVILRCVPISNHLYFYWYRQILGQKVEFLVSFYNNEISEKSEIFDDQFSVERPDGSNFTLKIRSTKLEDSAMYFCASSRGTGDQPQHFGDGTRLSIL.

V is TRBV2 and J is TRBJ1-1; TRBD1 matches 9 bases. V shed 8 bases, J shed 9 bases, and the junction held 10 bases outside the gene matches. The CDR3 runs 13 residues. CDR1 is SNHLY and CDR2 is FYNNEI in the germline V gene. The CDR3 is CASLPGQGLQAFF. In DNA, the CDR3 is TGTGCCAGCTTACCGGGACAGGGACTTCAAGCTTTCTTT.

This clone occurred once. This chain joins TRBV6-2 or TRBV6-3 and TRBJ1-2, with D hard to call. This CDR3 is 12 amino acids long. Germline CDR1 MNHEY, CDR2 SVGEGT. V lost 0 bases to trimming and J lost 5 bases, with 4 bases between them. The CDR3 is CASSYSAYGYTF. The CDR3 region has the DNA TGTGCCAGCAGTTACTCGGCTTATGGCTACACCTTC.

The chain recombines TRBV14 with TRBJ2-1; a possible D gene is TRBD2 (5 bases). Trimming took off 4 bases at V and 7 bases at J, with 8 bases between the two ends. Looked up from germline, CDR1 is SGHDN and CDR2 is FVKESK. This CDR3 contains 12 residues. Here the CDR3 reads CASSLRGNEQFF. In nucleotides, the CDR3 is TGTGCCAGCAGCCTTAGAGGGAATGAGCAGTTCTTC.

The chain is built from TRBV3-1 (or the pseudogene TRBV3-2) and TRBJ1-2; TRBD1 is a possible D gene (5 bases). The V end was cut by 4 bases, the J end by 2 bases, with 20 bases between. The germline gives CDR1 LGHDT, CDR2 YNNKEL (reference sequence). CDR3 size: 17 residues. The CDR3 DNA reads TGTGCCAGCAGCCCCCGGGCGGCAGGGCTGGCAAACTATGGCTACACCTTC. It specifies CASSPRAAGLANYGYTF.

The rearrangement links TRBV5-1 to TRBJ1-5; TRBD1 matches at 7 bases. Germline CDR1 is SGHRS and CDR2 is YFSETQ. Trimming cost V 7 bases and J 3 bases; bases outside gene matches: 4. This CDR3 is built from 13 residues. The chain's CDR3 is CASSQGDNQPQHF. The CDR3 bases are TGCGCCAGCTCCCAGGGGGACAATCAGCCCCAGCATTTT.

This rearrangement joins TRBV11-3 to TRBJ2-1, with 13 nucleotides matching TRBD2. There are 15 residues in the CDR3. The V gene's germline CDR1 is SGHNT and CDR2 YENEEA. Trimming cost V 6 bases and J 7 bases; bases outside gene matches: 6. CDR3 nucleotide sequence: TGTGCCAGCAGTCGGACTAGCGGGGGTTCTAATGAGCAGTTCTTC. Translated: CASSRTSGGSNEQFF.

The CDR3 nucleotides are TGTGCCAGCAGCTATAATGAAAAACTGTTTTTT. This encodes CASSYNEKLFF. V usage is TRBV7-3 and J usage is TRBJ1-4; D is undetermined. This CDR3 contains 11 residues. CDR1 SGHTA and CDR2 FQGTGA come from the germline V gene. Trimming cost V 4 bases and J 4 bases, with 1 base left between them.

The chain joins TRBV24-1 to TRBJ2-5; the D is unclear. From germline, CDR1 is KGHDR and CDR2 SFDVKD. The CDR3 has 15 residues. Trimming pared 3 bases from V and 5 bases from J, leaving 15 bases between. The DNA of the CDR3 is TGTGCCACCAGTGATCCGCAGGACCCTGACGAGACCCAGTACTTC. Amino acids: CATSDPQDPDETQYF.

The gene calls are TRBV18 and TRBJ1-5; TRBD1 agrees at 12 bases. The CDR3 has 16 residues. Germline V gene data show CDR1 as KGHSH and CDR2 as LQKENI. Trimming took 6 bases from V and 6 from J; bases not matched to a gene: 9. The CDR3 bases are TGTGCCAGCTCTACAGCGGCGGGACAGGGGGCTCAGCCCCAGCATTTT. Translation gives CASSTAAGQGAQPQHF.

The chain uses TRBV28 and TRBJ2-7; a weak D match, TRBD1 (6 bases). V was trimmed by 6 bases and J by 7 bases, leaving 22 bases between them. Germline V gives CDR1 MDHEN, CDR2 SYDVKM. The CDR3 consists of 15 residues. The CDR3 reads CASSSSGQTHGEQYF. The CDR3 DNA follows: TGTGCCAGCAGCTCATCCGGACAGACTCACGGTGAGCAGTACTTC.

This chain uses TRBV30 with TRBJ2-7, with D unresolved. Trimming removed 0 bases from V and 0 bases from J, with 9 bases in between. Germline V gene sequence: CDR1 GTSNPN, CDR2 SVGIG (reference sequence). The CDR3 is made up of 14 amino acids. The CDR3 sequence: CAWSVIGGSYEQYF. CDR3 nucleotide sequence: TGTGCCTGGAGTGTAATCGGCGGCTCCTACGAGCAGTACTTC.

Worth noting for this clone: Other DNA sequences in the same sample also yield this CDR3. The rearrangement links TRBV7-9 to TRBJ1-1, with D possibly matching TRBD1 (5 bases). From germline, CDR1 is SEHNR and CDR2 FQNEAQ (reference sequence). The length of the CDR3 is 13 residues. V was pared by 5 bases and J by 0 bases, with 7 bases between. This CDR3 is CASSLTVNTEAFF. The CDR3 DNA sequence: TGTGCCAGCAGCCTGACAGTGAACACTGAAGCTTTCTTT.

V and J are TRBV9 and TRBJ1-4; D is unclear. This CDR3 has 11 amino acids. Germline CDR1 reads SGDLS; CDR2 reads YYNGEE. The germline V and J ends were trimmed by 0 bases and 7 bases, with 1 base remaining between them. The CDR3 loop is CASSVAEKLFF. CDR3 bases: TGTGCCAGCAGCGTAGCTGAAAAACTGTTTTTT.

CDR3 sequence: CASSYAAERGLEQYF. In DNA, the CDR3 is TGTGCCAGCAGTTACGCAGCGGAGAGGGGCCTCGAGCAGTACTTC. This chain links TRBV6-5 with TRBJ2-7; D assignment may be TRBD1 or TRBD2 (5 bases each). Trimming stripped 2 bases from V and 6 bases from J, with 17 bases between. Germline values: CDR1 MNHEY, CDR2 SVGAGI. The CDR3 runs 15 residues.

The CDR3 bases are TGTGCCAGCAGCCCCCTGACAGGCGAGCGTTCACCCCTCCACTTT. Translation gives CASSPLTGERSPLHF. V usage is TRBV7-6 and J usage is TRBJ1-6; TRBD1 is a possible D gene (6 bases). The germline V gene encodes CDR1 SGHVS and CDR2 FNYEAQ. The CDR3 runs to 15 residues. Deletions cut 5 bases from V and 9 bases from J, with 17 bases between.

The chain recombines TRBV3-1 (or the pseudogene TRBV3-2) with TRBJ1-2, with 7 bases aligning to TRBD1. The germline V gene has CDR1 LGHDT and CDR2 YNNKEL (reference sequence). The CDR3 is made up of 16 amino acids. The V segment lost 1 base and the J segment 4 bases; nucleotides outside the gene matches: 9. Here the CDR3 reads CASSQGTGSAGYGYTF. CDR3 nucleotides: TGTGCCAGCAGCCAAGGGACAGGCTCGGCGGGCTATGGCTACACCTTC.

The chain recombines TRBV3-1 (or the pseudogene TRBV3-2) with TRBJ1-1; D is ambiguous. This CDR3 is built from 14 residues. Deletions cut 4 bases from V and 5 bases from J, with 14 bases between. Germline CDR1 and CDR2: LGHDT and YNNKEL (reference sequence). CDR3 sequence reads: CASSRGSRETEAFF. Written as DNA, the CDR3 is TGTGCCAGCAGCCGAGGGAGTCGGGAAACTGAAGCTTTCTTT.